Presented here are 16 T cell receptor beta chains from one specimen sequenced in a study of beta chain features in type 1 diabetes. Every isolated RNA sample was fully reverse transcribed, so sequencing captured expressed TCRB transcripts. Some clones are missing from TCRdb's copy, which holds only in-frame ones; the method was immunoSEQ multiplex PCR. The sample yields about half a million clones, approximately 30% seen once. The sequenced sample was naive CD4+ T cells from blood. The receptors come from a man younger than 35 in good health.

Comments on this clone: The sample holds other DNA sequences that translate to the same CDR3. The V and J genes are TRBV30 and TRBJ2-5; D ambiguous. Germline V gives CDR1 GTSNPN, CDR2 SVGIG (reference sequence). Trimming shortened V by 0 bases and J by 4 bases, and 3 bases separated the two germline ends. The CDR3 extends over 11 amino acids. The CDR3 DNA sequence: TGTGCCTGGAGTGTGGGAGAGACCCAGTACTTC. It specifies CAWSVGETQYF.

The chain combines TRBV5-4 with TRBJ1-2; D is uncertain. The germline CDR1 and CDR2 sequences are SGHNT and YYREEE (reference sequence). The CDR3 length is 14 residues. The V gene lost 3 bases and the J gene lost 3 bases, with 12 bases spanning the gap. CDR3 sequence: CASSSPRQDYGYTF. As DNA, the CDR3 is TGTGCCAGCAGCTCCCCCCGCCAGGACTATGGCTACACCTTC.

The V gene is TRBV7-2, the J gene TRBJ2-3; a weak D match, TRBD2 (5 bases). Per germline, CDR1 SGHTA and CDR2 FQGNSA. V lost 8 bases to trimming and J lost 2 bases, with 17 bases between them. This CDR3 comprises 15 residues. For the CDR3, the DNA is TGTGCCAGCTCATCCCTGAGAGGGTTCACAGATACGCAGTATTTT. Amino acids: CASSSLRGFTDTQYF.

This clone appeared a few times. The chain has TRBV29-1 and TRBJ2-7; TRBD1 might be the D (6 bases). CDR3 length: 13 amino acids. Germline CDR1 is SQVTM and CDR2 is ANQGSEA. V shed 6 bases and J shed 6 bases, with 18 bases lying between them. CDR3 nucleotides: TGCAGCGTCAAGACAGGTGCACCTCTCGAGCAGTACTTC. Its protein is CSVKTGAPLEQYF.

This chain links TRBV29-1 with TRBJ1-2; 7 positions agree with TRBD1. Germline loops: CDR1 SQVTM, CDR2 ANQGSEA. The CDR3 extends over 12 amino acids. J was trimmed by 4 bases and V by 6 bases; bases with no gene match: 5. CDR3 DNA: TGCAGCGTCGCGACAGGGACCTATGGCTACACCTTC. Translated, it gives CSVATGTYGYTF. Together with reference TRBV29-1 and TRBJ1-2, the CDR3 gives the full variable domain: SAVISQKPSRDICQRGTSLTIQCQVDSQVTMMFWYRQQPGQSLTLIATANQGSEATYESGFVIDKFPISRPNLTFSTLTVSNMSPEDSSIYLCSVATGTYGYTFGSGTRLTVV.

Only a few counts were recorded for this clone. This chain links TRBV15 with TRBJ2-1; possible D gene TRBD2, 6 bases. V lost 4 bases and J 10 bases, leaving 20 bases between the germline ends. Germline V gene sequence: CDR1 LNHNV, CDR2 YYDKDF (reference sequence). This CDR3 comprises 15 residues. CDR3 loop: CATSTPEGGLSEQFF. As DNA, the CDR3 is TGTGCCACCAGCACCCCTGAGGGAGGCCTATCGGAGCAGTTCTTC.

A few counts support this clone. The rearrangement joins TRBV7-2 to TRBJ2-2, with D possibly being TRBD1 (5 bases). The CDR3 runs 15 residues. Trimming took off 3 bases at V and 4 bases at J, with 12 bases between the two ends. Germline V gives CDR1 SGHTA, CDR2 FQGNSA. The CDR3 sequence: CASSFFRVGTGELFF. The CDR3 DNA sequence: TGTGCCAGCAGCTTTTTCAGGGTGGGCACCGGGGAGCTGTTTTTT.

The gene calls are TRBV7-8 and TRBJ2-1, with D perhaps TRBD2 (9 bases). The V end lost 5 bases, the J end lost 10 bases, and 18 bases lay between the germline ends. Germline V gives CDR1 SGHVS, CDR2 FQNEAQ. There are 14 residues in the CDR3. As DNA, the CDR3 is TGTGCCAGCAGCCCAGGGGGCGGGAGGGGCGAGCAGTTCTTC. Its protein product is CASSPGGGRGEQFF.

V usage is TRBV2 and J usage is TRBJ2-1; D may be TRBD2 (5 bases). Trimming cost V 4 bases and J 7 bases, with 14 bases left between them. Germline lookup yields CDR1 SNHLY and CDR2 FYNNEI. This CDR3 contains 14 residues. The CDR3 coding sequence is TGTGCCAGCAGTGGAGGGCTAGCATGGAATGAGCAGTTCTTC. Protein product: CASSGGLAWNEQFF.

The J gene is TRBJ1-5, the V gene TRBV11-2; D gene ambiguous. The germline V gene has CDR1 SGHAT and CDR2 FQNNGV. Trimming pared 6 bases from V and 4 bases from J, leaving 10 bases between. The CDR3 extends over 13 amino acids. CDR3 nucleotides: TGTGCCAGCAGTTTCGGGCGTAATCAGCCCCAGCATTTT. Protein: CASSFGRNQPQHF.

The genes are TRBV7-9 and TRBJ2-1; D is perhaps TRBD2 (5 bases). V dropped 5 bases and J dropped 4 bases, with 18 bases sitting between them. CDR3 length: 16 residues. Germline CDR1 and CDR2: SEHNR and FQNEAQ (reference sequence). CDR3 DNA sequence: TGTGCCAGCAGCAGCCGTAGCGCCCTACCGTACAATGAGCAGTTCTTC. Translated: CASSSRSALPYNEQFF.

V and J are TRBV30 and TRBJ2-5; 8 bases are a match to TRBD1. V lost 6 bases to trimming and J lost 4 bases; unmatched junction nucleotides: 7. The germline V gene has CDR1 GTSNPN and CDR2 SVGIG (reference sequence). This CDR3 comprises 13 residues. CDR3 amino acids: CACNQGAGETQYF. The CDR3 DNA sequence: TGTGCCTGCAACCAGGGGGCAGGAGAGACCCAGTACTTC. Based on the CDR3 plus reference TRBV30 and TRBJ2-5, the full variable domain is SQTIHQWPATLVQPVGSPLSLECTVEGTSNPNLYWYRQAAGRGLQLLFYSVGIGQISSEVPQNLSASRPQDRQFILSSKKLLLSDSGFYLCACNQGAGETQYFGPGTRLLVL.

There are a few counts of this clone. The sample carries other DNA sequences with the same CDR3. The CDR3 DNA reads as TGCAGCGTTGATGGAGGGCTGAACACTGAAGCTTTCTTT. This gives the protein CSVDGGLNTEAFF. The chain joins TRBV29-1 to TRBJ1-1; no definite D call. The CDR3 runs to 13 residues. V was cut by 3 bases and J by 0 bases, with 8 bases left in between. Germline V gives CDR1 SQVTM, CDR2 ANQGSEA.

The gene calls are TRBV7-2 and TRBJ1-2; the D is unclear. Germline assignment: CDR1 SGHTA and CDR2 FQGNSA. The V end was cut by 0 bases, the J end by 6 bases, with 14 bases between. The CDR3 is made up of 15 amino acids. The CDR3 sequence: CASSLAGPTADGYTF. The CDR3 region has the DNA TGTGCCAGCAGCTTAGCGGGTCCCACGGCGGATGGCTACACCTTC.

This clone turned up a few times. The chain links TRBV7-9 to TRBJ2-1; 16 bases match TRBD2. V trimming: 3 bases; J trimming: 8 bases; junction bases outside the gene matches: 10. This CDR3 contains 18 residues. Per the germline V gene, CDR1 is SEHNR and CDR2 is FQNEAQ (reference sequence). The CDR3 sequence is CASSLEGLAGGSLYEQFF. CDR3 sequence (DNA): TGTGCCAGCAGCTTGGAGGGACTAGCGGGAGGGAGTTTGTATGAGCAGTTCTTC.

The chain has TRBV28 and TRBJ2-5; no reliable D call. Germline V gives CDR1 MDHEN, CDR2 SYDVKM. The CDR3 length is 13 residues. The V end was cut by 7 bases, the J end by 5 bases, with 14 bases between. CDR3 residues: CASTTGARETQYF. The CDR3 DNA reads as TGTGCCAGCACAACCGGAGCCCGGGAGACCCAGTACTTC.